The present TCR beta chain was sequenced within a study of identical twins. Study results and limitations: Compared with models, monozygotic twins showed more out-of-frame TCR alpha sharing. Because invariant MAIT and iNKT cells could be present, zero-insertion analyses could be partly confounded.

Each CDR3 protein gets one entry after TCRdb re-called the 5' RACE reads with MiXCR. The sample includes 1.5 million or so distinct CDR3 sequences, 25% to 35% of them seen just once. For this clonotype: No antigen is known for it.

Germline-derived CDR1 and CDR2 are SGHAT and FQNNGV. CDR3 length equals 19 residues. Unmatched junction bases numbered 9, after V lost 1 base and J lost 3 bases. The TCR sequence derives from a newborn girl in good health. The source material was cord blood. This chain connects TRBV11-2 to TRBJ2-7, with 16 bases fitting TRBD2. Written as DNA, the CDR3 is TGTGCCAGCAGCTTAGCCGGGACTAGCGGGGGGGCCCCCCTCTACGAGCAGTACTTC. Its translation is CASSLAGTSGGAPLYEQYF.